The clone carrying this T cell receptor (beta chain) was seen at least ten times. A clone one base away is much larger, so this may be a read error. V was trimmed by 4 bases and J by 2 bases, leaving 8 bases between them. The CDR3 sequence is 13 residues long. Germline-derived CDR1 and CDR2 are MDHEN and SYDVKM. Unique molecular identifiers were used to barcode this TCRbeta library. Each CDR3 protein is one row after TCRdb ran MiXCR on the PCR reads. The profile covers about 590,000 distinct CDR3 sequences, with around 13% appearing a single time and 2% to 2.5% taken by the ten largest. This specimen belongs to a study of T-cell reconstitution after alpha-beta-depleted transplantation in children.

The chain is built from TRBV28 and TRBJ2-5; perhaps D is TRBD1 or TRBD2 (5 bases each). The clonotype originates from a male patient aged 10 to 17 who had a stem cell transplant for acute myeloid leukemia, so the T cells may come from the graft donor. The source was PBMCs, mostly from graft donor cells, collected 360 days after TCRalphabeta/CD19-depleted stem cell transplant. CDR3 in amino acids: CASSSGRQETQYF. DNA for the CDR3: TGTGCCAGCAGTTCGGGACGGCAAGAGACCCAGTACTTC.